This TCR beta chain appears in the sequencing data of a study of CD8 T cells in Susac syndrome. For the study at large: Patients with Susac syndrome had blood drawn and were at that point therapy-naive, on corticosteroids, or on intravenous immunoglobulin alone.

Random hexamers were used to reverse transcribe an amount of about 0.45 to 1 ug RNA. With immunoSEQ multiplex PCR, TCR beta CDR3 was amplified across 54 Vbeta and 13 Jbeta. TCRdb reprocessed the immunoSEQ multiplex PCR reads via MiXCR and lists one record per CDR3 protein. Among 84,000 or so distinct CDR3 sequences listed, more than 85% were seen once. V was clipped by 5 bases and J by 0 bases; unmatched bases: 7. Looked up from germline, CDR1 is LNHNV and CDR2 is YYDKDF (reference sequence). This CDR3 spans 15 amino acids. In contrast to the negatively isolated CD8+ and CD4+ T cells, TEMRA cells were FACS-enriched. This clonotype came up once.

This rearrangement joins TRBV15 to TRBJ2-7; 7 bases agree with TRBD2. Sequencing used CD8+ T cells from PBMCs. The receptor was isolated from a human donor with Susac syndrome. CDR3 nucleotide sequence: TGTGCCACCAGCTCCCGACTAGCCAGCTCCTACGAGCAGTACTTC. Its protein is CATSSRLASSYEQYF.